This TCR beta chain was observed in a study of identical twins. V was clipped by 6 bases and J by 2 bases; unmatched bases: 6. Germline assignment: CDR1 MNHEY and CDR2 SVGEGT. This CDR3 is 14 amino acids long. In its sample, this clonotype was seen many times. TCRdb analysed the 5' RACE reads with MiXCR anew, one entry per CDR3 protein. The sample carries around 470,000 distinct CDR3 sequences, approximately 15% recorded once. This same sample was also part of a study on yellow fever vaccine responses in identical twins.

V and J are TRBV6-2 or TRBV6-3 and TRBJ1-1; 7 bases line up with TRBD1. The sequencing input was CD4+ T cells sorted from blood. This clonotype was obtained from a woman aged 18-35 years in good health. As DNA, the CDR3 is TGTGCCAGCAGCAGACAGGGAAGAAACACTGAAGCTTTCTTT. Amino acids: CASSRQGRNTEAFF.